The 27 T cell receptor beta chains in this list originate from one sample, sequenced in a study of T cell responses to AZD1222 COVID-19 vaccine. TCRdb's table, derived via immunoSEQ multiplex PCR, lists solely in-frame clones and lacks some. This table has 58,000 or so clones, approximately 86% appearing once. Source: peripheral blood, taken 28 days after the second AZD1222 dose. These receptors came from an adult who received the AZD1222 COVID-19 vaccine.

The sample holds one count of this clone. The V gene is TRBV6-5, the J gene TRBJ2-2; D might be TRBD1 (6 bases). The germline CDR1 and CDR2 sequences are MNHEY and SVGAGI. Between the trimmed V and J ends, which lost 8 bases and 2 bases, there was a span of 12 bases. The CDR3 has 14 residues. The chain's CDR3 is CASAGQYNTGELFF. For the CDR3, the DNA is TGTGCCAGCGCCGGACAGTATAACACCGGGGAGCTGTTTTTT.

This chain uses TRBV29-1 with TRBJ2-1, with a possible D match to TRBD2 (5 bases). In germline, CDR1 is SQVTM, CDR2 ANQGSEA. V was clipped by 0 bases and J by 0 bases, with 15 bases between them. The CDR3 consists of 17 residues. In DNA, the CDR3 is TGCAGCGTTGAAGATTGGGCCGAGCGGAACTCCTACAATGAGCAGTTCTTC. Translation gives CSVEDWAERNSYNEQFF.

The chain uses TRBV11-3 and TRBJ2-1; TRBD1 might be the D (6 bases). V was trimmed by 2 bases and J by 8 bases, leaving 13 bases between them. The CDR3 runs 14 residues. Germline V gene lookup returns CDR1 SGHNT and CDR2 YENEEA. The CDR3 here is CASSLQGSIDEQFF. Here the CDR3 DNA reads TGTGCCAGCAGCTTACAGGGGTCGATAGATGAGCAGTTCTTC.

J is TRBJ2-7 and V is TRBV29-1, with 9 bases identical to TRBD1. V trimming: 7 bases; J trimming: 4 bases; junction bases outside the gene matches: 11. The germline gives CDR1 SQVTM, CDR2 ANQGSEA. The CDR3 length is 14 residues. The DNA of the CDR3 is TGCAGCGCCAATGGGGGGACAGGGTGGTACGAGCAGTACTTC. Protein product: CSANGGTGWYEQYF.

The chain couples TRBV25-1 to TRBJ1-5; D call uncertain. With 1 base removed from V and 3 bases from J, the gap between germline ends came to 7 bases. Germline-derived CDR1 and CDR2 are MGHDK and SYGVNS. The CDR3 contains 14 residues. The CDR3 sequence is CASSELGYNQPQHF. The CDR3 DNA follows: TGTGCCAGCAGTGAATTGGGGTACAATCAGCCCCAGCATTTT.

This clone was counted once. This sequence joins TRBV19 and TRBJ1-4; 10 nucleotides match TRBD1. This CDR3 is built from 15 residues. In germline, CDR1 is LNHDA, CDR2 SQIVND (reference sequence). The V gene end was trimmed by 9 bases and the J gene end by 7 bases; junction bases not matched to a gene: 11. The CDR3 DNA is TGTGCCAGCCGGGACAGGGGAGAAGCGGCTGAAAAACTGTTTTTT. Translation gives CASRDRGEAAEKLFF.

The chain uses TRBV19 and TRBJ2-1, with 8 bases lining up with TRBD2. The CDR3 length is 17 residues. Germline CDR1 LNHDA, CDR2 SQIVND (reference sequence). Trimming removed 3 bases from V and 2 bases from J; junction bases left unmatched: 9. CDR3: CASSISPPGGAYNEQFF. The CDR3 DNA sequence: TGTGCCAGTAGTATCTCCCCTCCCGGGGGGGCCTACAATGAGCAGTTCTTC.

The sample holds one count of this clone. CDR3 amino acids: CASRPGRFNEKLFF. The CDR3 DNA reads TGTGCCAGCAGACCGGGACGATTTAATGAAAAACTGTTTTTT. This chain connects TRBV28 to TRBJ1-4, with D maybe TRBD1 (5 bases). Trimming left V 6 bases short and J 4 bases short, with 12 bases between. The V gene's germline CDR1 is MDHEN and CDR2 SYDVKM. This CDR3 has 14 amino acids.

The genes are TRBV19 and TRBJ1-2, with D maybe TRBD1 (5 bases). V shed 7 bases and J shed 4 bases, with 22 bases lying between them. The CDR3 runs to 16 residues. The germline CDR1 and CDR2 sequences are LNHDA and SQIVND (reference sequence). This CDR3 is CASNAEDTLGSYGYTF. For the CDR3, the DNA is TGTGCCAGTAACGCAGAGGACACTTTGGGTAGCTATGGCTACACCTTC.

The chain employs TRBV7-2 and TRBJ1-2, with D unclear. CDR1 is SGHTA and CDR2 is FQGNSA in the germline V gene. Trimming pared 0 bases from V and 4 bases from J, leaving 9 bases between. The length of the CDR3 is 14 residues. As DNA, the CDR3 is TGTGCCAGCAGCTTAGCGGTGGTAGGCTATGGCTACACCTTC. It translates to CASSLAVVGYGYTF.

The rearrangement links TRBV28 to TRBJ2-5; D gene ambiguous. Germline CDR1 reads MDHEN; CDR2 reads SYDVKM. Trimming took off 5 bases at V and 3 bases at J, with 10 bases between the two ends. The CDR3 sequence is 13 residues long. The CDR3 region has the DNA TGTGCCAGCAGTGGATACATAGAAGAGACCCAGTACTTC. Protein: CASSGYIEETQYF. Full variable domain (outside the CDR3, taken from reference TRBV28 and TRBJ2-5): DVKVTQSSRYLVKRTGEKVFLECVQDMDHENMFWYRQDPGLGLRLIYFSYDVKMKEKGDIPEGYSVSREKKERFSLILESASTNQTSMYLCASSGYIEETQYFGPGTRLLVL.

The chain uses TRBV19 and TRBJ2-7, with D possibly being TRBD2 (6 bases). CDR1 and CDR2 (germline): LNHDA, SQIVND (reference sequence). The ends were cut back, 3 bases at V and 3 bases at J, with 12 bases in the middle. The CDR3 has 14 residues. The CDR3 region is CASSISGLNYEQYF. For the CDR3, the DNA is TGTGCCAGTAGTATTAGTGGACTAAACTACGAGCAGTACTTC.

The CDR3 loop reads CASSLDGILRLTEAFF. The CDR3 DNA sequence: TGTGCCAGCAGCTTAGACGGGATCCTACGCCTAACTGAAGCTTTCTTT. The chain uses TRBV11-1 and TRBJ1-1; D call uncertain. The CDR3 covers 16 residues. The V and J ends lost 1 base and 5 bases respectively, with 17 bases between them. Per germline, CDR1 SGHAT and CDR2 FQDESV (reference sequence).

Written as DNA, the CDR3 is TGTGCCAGAAGCCTTCGTCTAGATGAGACCCAGTACTTC. This encodes CARSLRLDETQYF. The J gene is TRBJ2-5, the V gene TRBV5-3, with D unclear. TRBV5-3 is placed among ORFs of uncertain function. The V and J ends lost 4 bases and 5 bases respectively, with 12 bases between them. This CDR3 comprises 13 residues.

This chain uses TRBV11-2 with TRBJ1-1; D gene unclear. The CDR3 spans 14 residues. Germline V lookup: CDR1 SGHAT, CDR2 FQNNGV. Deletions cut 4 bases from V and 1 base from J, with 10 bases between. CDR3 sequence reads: CASSSTDKNTEAFF. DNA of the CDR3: TGTGCCAGCAGCTCCACCGACAAGAACACTGAAGCTTTCTTT.

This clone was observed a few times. The chain's CDR3 is CASSLGTGDGYTF. The CDR3 nucleotides read TGTGCCAGCAGCCTAGGGACAGGGGATGGCTACACCTTC. This rearrangement joins TRBV4-2 to TRBJ1-2, with 10 bases that match TRBD1. This CDR3 contains 13 residues. The V segment lost 4 bases and the J segment 6 bases; nucleotides outside the gene matches: 2. CDR1 and CDR2 (germline): LGHNA, YNFKEQ.

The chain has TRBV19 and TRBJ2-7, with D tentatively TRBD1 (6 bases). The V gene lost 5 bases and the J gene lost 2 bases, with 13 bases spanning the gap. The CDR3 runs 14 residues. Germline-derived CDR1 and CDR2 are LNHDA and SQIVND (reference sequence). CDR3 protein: CASSATGPTYEQYF. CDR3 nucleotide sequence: TGTGCCAGTAGTGCAACAGGGCCCACCTACGAGCAGTACTTC.

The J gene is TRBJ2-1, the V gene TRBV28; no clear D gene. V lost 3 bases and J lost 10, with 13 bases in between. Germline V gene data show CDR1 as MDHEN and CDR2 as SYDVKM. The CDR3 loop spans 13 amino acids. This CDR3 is CASSLDGRNEQFF. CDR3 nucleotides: TGTGCCAGCAGTTTGGACGGACGAAACGAGCAGTTCTTC.

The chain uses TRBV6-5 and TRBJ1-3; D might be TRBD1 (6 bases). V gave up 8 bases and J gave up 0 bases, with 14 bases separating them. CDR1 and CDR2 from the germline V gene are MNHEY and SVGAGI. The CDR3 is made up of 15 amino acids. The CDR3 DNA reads TGTGCCAGCTCCTCGACAGGATTCTCTGGAAACACCATATATTTT. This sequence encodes CASSSTGFSGNTIYF.

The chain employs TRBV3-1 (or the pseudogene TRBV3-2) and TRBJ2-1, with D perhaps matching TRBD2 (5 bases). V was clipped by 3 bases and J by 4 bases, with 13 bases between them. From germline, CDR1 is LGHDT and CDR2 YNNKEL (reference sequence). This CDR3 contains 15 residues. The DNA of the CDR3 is TGTGCCAGCAGCCAGGAGCGGCAGCAGTACAATGAGCAGTTCTTC. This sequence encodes CASSQERQQYNEQFF.

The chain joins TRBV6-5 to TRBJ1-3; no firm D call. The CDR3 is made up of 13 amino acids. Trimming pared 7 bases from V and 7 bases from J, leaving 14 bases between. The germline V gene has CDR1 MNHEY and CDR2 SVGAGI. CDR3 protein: CASNLDLGNTIYF. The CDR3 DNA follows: TGTGCCAGCAACTTGGACTTGGGGAACACCATATATTTT.

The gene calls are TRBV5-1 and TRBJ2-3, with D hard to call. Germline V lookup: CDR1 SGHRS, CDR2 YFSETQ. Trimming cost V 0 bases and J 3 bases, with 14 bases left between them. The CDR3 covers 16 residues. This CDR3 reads CASSLGNHLGTDTQYF. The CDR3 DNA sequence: TGCGCCAGCAGCTTGGGGAATCATCTAGGGACAGATACGCAGTATTTT.

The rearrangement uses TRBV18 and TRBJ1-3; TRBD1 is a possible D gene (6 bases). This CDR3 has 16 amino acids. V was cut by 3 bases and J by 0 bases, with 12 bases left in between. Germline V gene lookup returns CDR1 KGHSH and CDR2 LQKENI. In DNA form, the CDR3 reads TGTGCCAGCTCACCTACCGGGACACTCTCTGGAAACACCATATATTTT. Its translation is CASSPTGTLSGNTIYF.

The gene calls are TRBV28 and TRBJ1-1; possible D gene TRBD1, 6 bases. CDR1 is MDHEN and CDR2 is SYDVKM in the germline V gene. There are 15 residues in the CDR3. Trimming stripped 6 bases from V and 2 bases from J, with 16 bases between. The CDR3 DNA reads TGTGCCAGCAGGCTGGGCGGGACAATTAACACTGAAGCTTTCTTT. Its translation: CASRLGGTINTEAFF.

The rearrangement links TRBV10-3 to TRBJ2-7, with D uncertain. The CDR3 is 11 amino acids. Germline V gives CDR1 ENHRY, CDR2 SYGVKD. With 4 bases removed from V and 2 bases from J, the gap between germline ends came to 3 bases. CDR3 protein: CAISGAYEQYF. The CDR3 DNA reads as TGTGCCATCAGTGGAGCCTACGAGCAGTACTTC.

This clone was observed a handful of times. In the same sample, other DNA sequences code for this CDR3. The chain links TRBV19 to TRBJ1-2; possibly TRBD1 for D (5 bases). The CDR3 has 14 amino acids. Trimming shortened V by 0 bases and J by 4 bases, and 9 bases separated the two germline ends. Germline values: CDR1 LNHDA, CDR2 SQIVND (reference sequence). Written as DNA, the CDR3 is TGTGCCAGTAGTATAGATCCGGGGACCTATGGCTACACCTTC. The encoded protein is CASSIDPGTYGYTF. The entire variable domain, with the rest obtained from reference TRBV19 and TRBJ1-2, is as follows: DGGITQSPKYLFRKEGQNVTLSCEQNLNHDAMYWYRQDPGQGLRLIYYSQIVNDFQKGDIAEGYSVSREKKESFPLTVTSAQKNPTAFYLCASSIDPGTYGYTFGSGTRLTVV.

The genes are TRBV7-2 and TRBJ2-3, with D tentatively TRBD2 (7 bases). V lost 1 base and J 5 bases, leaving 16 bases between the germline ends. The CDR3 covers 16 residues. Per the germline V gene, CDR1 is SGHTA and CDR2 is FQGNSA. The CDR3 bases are TGTGCCAGCAGCTTAGAAGCTAGCGGAGGGGGAGATACGCAGTATTTT. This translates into CASSLEASGGGDTQYF.